Listed here are 15 T cell receptor beta chains from one sample, sequenced in a study of T cells in women clearing cervical HPV infection. The repertoire was sequenced with immunoSEQ multiplex PCR; TCRdb's copy has only in-frame clones and lacks some. The table for this sample gives about 30,000 clones. The sequenced material came from blood buffy coat. These receptors came from a woman aged 18-70 years with a cervical HPV16 infection that either progressed to CIN3+ or cleared (not recorded which).

About this clone: The read stops 3 residues short of the end of the CDR3; the missing end is completed from the germline J gene. The chain couples TRBV20-1 to TRBJ2-7; 12 bases fit TRBD2. Germline assignment: CDR1 DFQATT and CDR2 SNEGSKA (reference sequence). Trimming cost V 5 bases and J 0 bases; bases outside gene matches: 5. The CDR3 sequence is 15 residues long. CDR3 bases read: TGCAGTGCTCTGATGACTAGCGGGGGCTCCTACGAG. The encoded protein is CSALMTSGGSYE. In full, the CDR3 is CSALMTSGGSYEQYF.

A note on this clone: The observed sequence ends 3 residues before the CDR3 terminus, with the missing tail filled in from the germline J gene. The chain has TRBV20-1 and TRBJ1-2; 7 bases are shared with TRBD1. V was clipped by 6 bases and J by 5 bases; unmatched bases: 6. The germline CDR1 and CDR2 sequences are DFQATT and SNEGSKA (reference sequence). The CDR3 covers 12 residues. The covered CDR3 bases are TGCAGTGCAGGAGGACAGGAATATGGC. Its protein product is CSAGGQEYG. The CDR3 as a whole reads CSAGGQEYGYTF.

On this clone: The read gets to within 3 residues of the CDR3 end, and the germline J gene fills in the rest. The V gene is TRBV7-2, the J gene TRBJ2-2; no firm D call. Germline CDR1 is SGHTA and CDR2 is FQGNSA. The V end lost 9 bases, the J end lost 2 bases, and 13 bases lay between the germline ends. CDR3 length: 14 residues. The CDR3 protein is CASFPLPNTGELFF. The sequenced CDR3 bases are TGTGCCAGTTTTCCCCTACCAAACACCGGGGAG.

Comments on this clone: The read halts 3 residues ahead of the CDR3 end, with the missing end drawn from the germline J gene. The chain is built from TRBV28 and TRBJ2-7; 7 bases agree with TRBD1. Germline CDR1 and CDR2: MDHEN and SYDVKM. This CDR3 spans 14 amino acids. The junction had 8 bases not matched to a gene; V was cut back by 6 bases and J by 3 bases. CDR3 sequence reads: CASSTSRDSYEQYF. The CDR3 DNA, read in part, is TGTGCCAGCAGCACGTCCCGGGACAGCTACGAG. The variable domain in full, with the rest retrieved from reference TRBV28 and TRBJ2-7, is DVKVTQSSRYLVKRTGEKVFLECVQDMDHENMFWYRQDPGLGLRLIYFSYDVKMKEKGDIPEGYSVSREKKERFSLILESASTNQTSMYLCASSTSRDSYEQYFGPGTRLTVT.

Worth noting for this clone: The sequenced fragment ends 3 residues before the CDR3 boundary, so the rest is inferred from the germline J gene. The chain has TRBV7-2 and TRBJ2-7; weak D call: TRBD2 (6 bases). Trimming removed 5 bases at V and 0 bases at J, with 14 bases between. The CDR3 is 15 residues long. Per germline, CDR1 SGHTA and CDR2 FQGNSA. CDR3 DNA (partial): TGTGCCAGCAGCCACTTTAGCGGAAGCTCCTACGAG. Encoded protein: CASSHFSGSSYE. The CDR3 reads in full as CASSHFSGSSYEQYF. Based on the CDR3 plus reference TRBV7-2 and TRBJ2-7, the full variable domain is GAGVSQSPSNKVTEKGKDVELRCDPISGHTALYWYRQSLGQGLEFLIYFQGNSAPDKSGLPSDRFSAERTGGSVSTLTIQRTQQEDSAVYLCASSHFSGSSYEQYFGPGTRLTVT.

To note about this clone: The read gets to within 3 residues of the CDR3 end, and the germline J gene fills in the rest. The chain carries TRBV18 and TRBJ2-7; D possibly corresponds to TRBD1 (6 bases). From germline, CDR1 is KGHSH and CDR2 LQKENI. Trimming took 5 bases from V and 0 from J, leaving 26 bases between them. The CDR3 is 19 amino acids. The covered CDR3 bases are TGTGCCAGCTCATCTTCTCAAATCAGCAGGGGATCATTCTCCTACGAG. Translated, it gives CASSSSQISRGSFSYE. The full CDR3 protein reads CASSSSQISRGSFSYEQYF.

Remarks on this clone: The read falls 3 residues short of the CDR3 end, and the missing part is taken from the germline J gene. The gene calls are TRBV6-9 and TRBJ2-1, with TRBD2 matching 11 bases. V shed 6 bases, J shed 9 bases, and the junction held 10 bases outside the gene matches. Germline V gene sequence: CDR1 MNHGY, CDR2 SVAAGI. The CDR3 has 15 amino acids. The DNA read from the CDR3 is TGTGCCAGCAGACCAACTAGCGGGAGCTCGGGTGAG. This sequence encodes CASRPTSGSSGE. The whole CDR3 sequence is CASRPTSGSSGEQFF.

A word on this clone: The CDR3 extends 3 residues past the end of the read, so its final part is completed from the germline J gene. The chain is built from TRBV11-2 and TRBJ1-2, with 8 bases aligning to TRBD1. The CDR3 has 15 residues. The germline gives CDR1 SGHAT, CDR2 FQNNGV. Germline trimming cut 1 base from V and 3 bases from J; bases unmatched to any gene: 4. The sequenced part of the CDR3 DNA is TGTGCCAGCAGCTTAGTAACGGGACAGGACTATGGC. It is translated as CASSLVTGQDYG. In full, the CDR3 is CASSLVTGQDYGYTF.

A note on this clone: The read ends 3 residues shy of where the CDR3 ends; the end is completed using the germline J gene. Within the sample, other DNA sequences also encode this same CDR3. The chain has TRBV19 and TRBJ1-3; D gene unclear. Trimming cost V 7 bases and J 0 bases, with 10 bases left between them. Germline V lookup: CDR1 LNHDA, CDR2 SQIVND (reference sequence). The CDR3 is 14 amino acids. The CDR3 spells CASTRALSGNTIYF. The covered CDR3 bases are TGTGCCAGTACGCGGGCCCTCTCTGGAAACACC.

In the case of this clone: The read gets to within 3 residues of the CDR3 end, and the germline J gene fills in the rest. This rearrangement joins TRBV20-1 to TRBJ1-2, with 8 bases fitting TRBD1. Germline V gene sequence: CDR1 DFQATT, CDR2 SNEGSKA (reference sequence). The CDR3 sequence is 13 residues long. The covered CDR3 bases are TGCAGTGCTAGGACCGACAGGGGATTCGGC. Translating it yields CSARTDRGFG. The whole CDR3 protein reads CSARTDRGFGYTF.

On this clone: The observed sequence ends 3 residues before the CDR3 terminus, with the missing tail filled in from the germline J gene. The V and J genes are TRBV5-1 and TRBJ2-7; D is uncertain. The germline V gene has CDR1 SGHRS and CDR2 YFSETQ. The V gene lost 4 bases and the J gene lost 3 bases, with 8 bases spanning the gap. CDR3 length equals 12 residues. CDR3 region: CASSPDFYEQYF. The sequenced part of the CDR3 DNA is TGCGCCAGCAGCCCTGACTTCTACGAG.

With regard to this clone: The read ends 3 residues shy of where the CDR3 ends; the end is completed using the germline J gene. The J gene is TRBJ2-5, the V gene TRBV19; TRBD2 is a possible D gene (5 bases). From germline, CDR1 is LNHDA and CDR2 SQIVND (reference sequence). The V end lost 5 bases, the J end lost 5 bases, and 12 bases lay between the germline ends. This CDR3 has 13 amino acids. Partial CDR3 DNA: TGTGCCAGTAGTCGGGGTCGCTGGGAGACC. It is translated as CASSRGRWET. The entire CDR3 sequence reads CASSRGRWETQYF.

Worth noting for this clone: The read ends 3 residues early relative to the CDR3; the germline J gene fills the gap. The rearrangement links TRBV7-2 to TRBJ2-3; no reliable D call. Deletions cut 3 bases from V and 0 bases from J, with 10 bases between. The CDR3 spans 15 residues. From germline, CDR1 is SGHTA and CDR2 FQGNSA. The CDR3 DNA, read in part, is TGTGCCAGCAGCTTCCAGGTCCCTAGCACAGATACG. Protein: CASSFQVPSTDT. The CDR3, in full, reads CASSFQVPSTDTQYF.

Remarks on this clone: The junction does not match germline at one end; this may be a read error. CDR3 bases read: TGTCCCAGCAACCATTCCCTTTGGGCGGGAGGGCGGGAGACC. It translates to CPSNHSLWAGGRET. The CDR3 in full is CPSNHSLWAGGRETQYF. The chain employs TRBV7-3 and TRBJ2-5, with 9 bases lining up with TRBD2. The read falls 3 residues short of the CDR3 end, and the missing part is taken from the germline J gene. CDR1 and CDR2 from the germline V gene are SGHTA and FQGTGA. The length of the CDR3 is 17 residues.

Concerning this clone itself: At one of its ends the junction is not consistent with the germline gene, which may arise from a read error. The read ends 3 residues before the CDR3 terminus; that terminus is restored from the germline J gene. Other DNA sequences in the sample encode the same CDR3. The chain joins TRBV30 to TRBJ1-3; possibly TRBD1 for D (5 bases). Germline CDR1 is GTSNPN and CDR2 is SVGIG (reference sequence). The CDR3 loop spans 16 amino acids. The CDR3 region is CAWSAPGGVPGNTIYF. CDR3 bases read: TGTGCCTGGAGTGCCCCCGGGGGGGTCCCTGGAAACACG. The full variable domain, with the rest looked up from reference TRBV30 and TRBJ1-3, is SQTIHQWPATLVQPVGSPLSLECTVEGTSNPNLYWYRQAAGRGLQLLFYSVGIGQISSEVPQNLSASRPQDRQFILSSKKLLLSDSGFYLCAWSAPGGVPGNTIYFGEGSWLTVV.